Listed here are 13 T cell receptor beta chains from one sample, sequenced in a study of cytomegalovirus exposure and HLA in healthy donors (dated by TCRdb to 2015 to 2018). The method behind the library was the immunoSEQ multiplex PCR assay. For the multiplex PCR, a mixture combining 60 forward primers for TCR Vbeta segments and 13 reverse primers for TCR Jbeta segments was used. TCRdb mirrors the immuneACCESS table, restricted to in-frame sequences. Some clones are absent from its copies; in checked studies, under half trace to an unresolved V gene, and the reason for the others is unknown. The sample contains around 180,000 clones, roughly 81% of them found a single time. Around 4.9% of the sample is in the top ten clones. Specimen: PBMCs. These TCRs come from a girl under 18 in good health and CMV-seropositive.

The chain couples TRBV11-2 to TRBJ1-2; 7 bases are shared with TRBD1. CDR3 length: 19 residues. The germline V gene has CDR1 SGHAT and CDR2 FQNNGV. The junction had 19 bases not matched to a gene; V was cut back by 5 bases and J by 1 base. Here the CDR3 DNA reads TGTGCCAGCAGCCATGCCCCTCCGGGACAGACATATTTTAACTATGGCTACACCTTC. Residues: CASSHAPPGQTYFNYGYTF.

In this sample, this clone turned up a few times. The CDR3 DNA sequence: TGTGCCAGCAGCCTAGAAGACAGCCCCTACAATGAGCAGTTCTTC. Encoded protein: CASSLEDSPYNEQFF. The rearrangement joins TRBV7-9 to TRBJ2-1, with D perhaps matching TRBD1 (5 bases). This CDR3 is 15 amino acids long. Trimming removed 5 bases at V and 2 bases at J, with 13 bases between. The germline V gene has CDR1 SEHNR and CDR2 FQNEAQ (reference sequence).

The genes are TRBV27 and TRBJ2-5, with a weak D call TRBD2 (6 bases). The germline gives CDR1 MNHEY, CDR2 SMNVEV (reference sequence). The CDR3 length is 13 residues. V was pared by 10 bases and J by 4 bases, with 16 bases between. The CDR3 here is CATHDRGRETQYF. The CDR3 DNA reads TGTGCCACCCACGATCGGGGGAGAGAGACCCAGTACTTC.

This clone occurred once. The rearrangement uses TRBV5-4 and TRBJ2-7; 9 nucleotides line up with TRBD1. Germline assignment: CDR1 SGHNT and CDR2 YYREEE (reference sequence). V shed 4 bases, J shed 2 bases, and the junction held 10 bases outside the gene matches. This CDR3 is built from 16 residues. CDR3 sequence: CASSGGDRDLTYEQYF. The DNA for the CDR3 is TGTGCCAGCAGCGGGGGGGACAGGGACCTTACCTACGAGCAGTACTTC.

V is TRBV7-2 and J is TRBJ2-1; 8 bases are a match to TRBD2. The junction had 9 bases not matched to a gene; V was cut back by 5 bases and J by 6 bases. The germline CDR1 and CDR2 sequences are SGHTA and FQGNSA. CDR3 length: 15 residues. CDR3 amino acids: CASSVTSDGFNEQFF. The CDR3, as DNA: TGTGCCAGCAGCGTGACTAGCGATGGCTTCAATGAGCAGTTCTTC.

This chain connects TRBV7-9 to TRBJ2-3; D gene ambiguous. The V end was cut by 2 bases, the J end by 0 bases, with 12 bases between. The CDR3 runs 16 residues. CDR1 is SEHNR and CDR2 is FQNEAQ in the germline V gene (reference sequence). DNA of the CDR3: TGTGCCAGCAGCTTACTTAGCACCACCAGCACAGATACGCAGTATTTT. Residues: CASSLLSTTSTDTQYF.

V is TRBV6-1 and J is TRBJ1-1; 10 bases map to TRBD1. CDR1 is MNHNS and CDR2 is SASEGT in the germline V gene. This CDR3 has 14 amino acids. Germline trimming cut 7 bases from V and 3 bases from J; bases unmatched to any gene: 5. CDR3 coding DNA: TGTGCCAGCACCGGGACAGGGGCTGACACTGAAGCTTTCTTT. Translation: CASTGTGADTEAFF.

The chain carries TRBV19 and TRBJ1-2; D is possibly TRBD1 (6 bases). Looked up from germline, CDR1 is LNHDA and CDR2 is SQIVND (reference sequence). V was cut by 5 bases and J by 7 bases, with 17 bases left in between. The CDR3 contains 14 residues. The DNA for the CDR3 is TGTGCCAGTAGTCACACGGGACAAGCGCGTGGCTACACCTTC. It yields the protein CASSHTGQARGYTF.

V is TRBV27 and J is TRBJ1-1; D uncertain. The CDR3 runs 14 residues. Germline CDR1 reads MNHEY; CDR2 reads SMNVEV (reference sequence). Between the trimmed V and J ends, which lost 2 bases and 5 bases, there was a span of 12 bases. CDR3 in amino acids: CASSLLERKTEAFF. CDR3 DNA: TGTGCCAGCAGTTTACTGGAGAGGAAAACTGAAGCTTTCTTT.

The chain couples TRBV6-4 to TRBJ1-1, with TRBD1 matching over 8 bases. The J segment lost 5 bases and the V segment lost 3 bases, leaving 2 bases of the junction unmatched. Germline CDR1 is MRHNA and CDR2 is SNTAGT. This CDR3 has 13 residues. The CDR3: CASSETGETEAFF. CDR3 bases: TGTGCCAGCAGTGAGACAGGGGAAACTGAAGCTTTCTTT.

The rearrangement links TRBV19 to TRBJ1-1; 7 bases align to TRBD1. The germline CDR1 and CDR2 sequences are LNHDA and SQIVND (reference sequence). The CDR3 consists of 15 residues. V was clipped by 1 base and J by 5 bases; unmatched bases: 7. The DNA for the CDR3 is TGTGCCAGTAGTATAGGAGACAGGGTAAAGACTGAAGCTTTCTTT. This codes for CASSIGDRVKTEAFF.

Only a few counts were recorded for this clone. V and J are TRBV5-4 and TRBJ1-1; no firm D call. V lost 2 bases, J lost 0 bases, and 5 bases lay in between. The CDR3 sequence is 13 residues long. Germline V gene data show CDR1 as SGHNT and CDR2 as YYREEE (reference sequence). The DNA for the CDR3 is TGTGCCAGCAGCTTCGGTTTGAACACTGAAGCTTTCTTT. Amino acid sequence: CASSFGLNTEAFF.

This sequence joins TRBV11-3 and TRBJ1-1; 8 bases match TRBD1. The junction had 3 bases not matched to a gene; V was cut back by 3 bases and J by 3 bases. The CDR3 length is 14 residues. The germline V gene encodes CDR1 SGHNT and CDR2 YENEEA. CDR3 nucleotides: TGTGCCAGCAGCTTGCAGGGGGCGGACACTGAAGCTTTCTTT. Protein product: CASSLQGADTEAFF.